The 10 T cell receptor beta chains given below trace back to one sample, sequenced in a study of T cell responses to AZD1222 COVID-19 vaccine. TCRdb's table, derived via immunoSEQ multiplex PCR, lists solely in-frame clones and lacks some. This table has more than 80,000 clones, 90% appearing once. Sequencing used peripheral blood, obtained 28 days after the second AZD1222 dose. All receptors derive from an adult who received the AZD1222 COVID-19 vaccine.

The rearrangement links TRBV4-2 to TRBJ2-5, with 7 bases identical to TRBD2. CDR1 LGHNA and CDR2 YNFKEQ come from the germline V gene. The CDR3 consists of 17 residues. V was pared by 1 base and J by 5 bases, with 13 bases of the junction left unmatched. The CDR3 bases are TGTGCCAGCAGCCAAGGGCAGCGGGGTAATTCCTTGGAGACCCAGTACTTC. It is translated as CASSQGQRGNSLETQYF.

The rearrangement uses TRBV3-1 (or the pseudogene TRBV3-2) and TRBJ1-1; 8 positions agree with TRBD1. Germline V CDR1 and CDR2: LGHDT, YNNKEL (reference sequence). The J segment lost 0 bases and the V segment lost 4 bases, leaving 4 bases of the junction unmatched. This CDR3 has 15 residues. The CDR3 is CASSPGQGLNTEAFF. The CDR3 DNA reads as TGTGCCAGCAGCCCTGGACAGGGATTGAACACTGAAGCTTTCTTT.

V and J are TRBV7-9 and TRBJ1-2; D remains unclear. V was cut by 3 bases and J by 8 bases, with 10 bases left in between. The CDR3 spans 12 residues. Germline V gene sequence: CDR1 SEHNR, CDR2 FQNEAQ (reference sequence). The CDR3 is CASSFPAGGYTF. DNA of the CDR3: TGTGCCAGCAGCTTTCCCGCGGGGGGCTACACCTTC.

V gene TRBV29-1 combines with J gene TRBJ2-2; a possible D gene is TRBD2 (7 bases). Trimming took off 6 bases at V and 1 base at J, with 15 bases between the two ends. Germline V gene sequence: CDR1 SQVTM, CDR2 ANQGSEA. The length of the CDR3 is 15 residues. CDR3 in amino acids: CSVDGGALNTGELFF. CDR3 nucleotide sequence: TGCAGCGTCGATGGGGGGGCATTGAACACCGGGGAGCTGTTTTTT.

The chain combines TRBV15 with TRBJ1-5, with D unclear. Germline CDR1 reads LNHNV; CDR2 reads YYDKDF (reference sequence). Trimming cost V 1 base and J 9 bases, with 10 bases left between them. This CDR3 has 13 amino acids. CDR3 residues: CATSRVPSGPQHF. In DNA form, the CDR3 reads TGTGCCACCAGCAGAGTCCCCTCGGGGCCCCAGCATTTT. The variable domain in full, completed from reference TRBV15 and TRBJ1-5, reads DAMVIQNPRYQVTQFGKPVTLSCSQTLNHNVMYWYQQKSSQAPKLLFHYYDKDFNNEADTPDNFQSRRPNTSFCFLDIRSPGLGDTAMYLCATSRVPSGPQHFGDGTRLSIL.

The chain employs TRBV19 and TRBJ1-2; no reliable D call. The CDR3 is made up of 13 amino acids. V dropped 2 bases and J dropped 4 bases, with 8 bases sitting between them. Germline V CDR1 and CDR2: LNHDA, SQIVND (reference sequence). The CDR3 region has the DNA TGTGCCAGTAGTATATTATCTGGCTATGGCTACACCTTC. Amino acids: CASSILSGYGYTF.

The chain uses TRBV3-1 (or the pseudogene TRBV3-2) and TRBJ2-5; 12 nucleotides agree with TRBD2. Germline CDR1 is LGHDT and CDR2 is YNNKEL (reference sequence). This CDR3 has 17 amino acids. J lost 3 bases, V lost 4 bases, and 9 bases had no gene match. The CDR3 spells CASSRLKTSGGKETQYF. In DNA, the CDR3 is TGTGCCAGCAGCCGTCTTAAGACTAGCGGGGGTAAAGAGACCCAGTACTTC.

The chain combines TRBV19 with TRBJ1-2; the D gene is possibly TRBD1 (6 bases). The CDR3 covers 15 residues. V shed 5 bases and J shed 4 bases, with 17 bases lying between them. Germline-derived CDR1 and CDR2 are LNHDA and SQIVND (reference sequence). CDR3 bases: TGTGCCAGTAGTCCCGGAGGGGGGATACCCTATGGCTACACCTTC. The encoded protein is CASSPGGGIPYGYTF.

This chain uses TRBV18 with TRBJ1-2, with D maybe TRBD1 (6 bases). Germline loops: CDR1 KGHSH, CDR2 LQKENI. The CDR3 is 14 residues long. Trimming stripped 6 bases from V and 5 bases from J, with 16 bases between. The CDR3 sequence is CASSPRDKDYGYTF. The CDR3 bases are TGTGCCAGCTCGCCCCGGGACAAGGATTATGGCTACACCTTC.

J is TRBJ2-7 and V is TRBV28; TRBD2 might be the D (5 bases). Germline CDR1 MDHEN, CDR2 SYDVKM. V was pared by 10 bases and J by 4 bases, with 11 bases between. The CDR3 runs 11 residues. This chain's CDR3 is CATKGGYEQYF. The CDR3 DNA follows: TGTGCCACAAAAGGAGGTTACGAGCAGTACTTC.